Below, 15 T cell receptor beta chains from the same sample are listed, as sequenced in a study of technical replicates of blood from a few donors. Profiling relied on immunoSEQ multiplex PCR, and the TCRdb table lists in-frame clones only, not all of them. The table includes about 83,000 clones, just over 90% detected once. Sequenced material: T cells isolated from PBMCs. Source of these receptors: a human donor in good health.

V usage is TRBV6-1 and J usage is TRBJ2-3; tentatively, D is TRBD1 (6 bases). The CDR3 loop spans 15 amino acids. Trimming shortened V by 7 bases and J by 4 bases, and 18 bases separated the two germline ends. The germline V gene encodes CDR1 MNHNS and CDR2 SASEGT. The CDR3, as DNA: TGTGCCAGCACGAAAGGACAGTTTGGAGCAGATACGCAGTATTTT. Protein sequence: CASTKGQFGADTQYF.

The chain carries TRBV7-2 and TRBJ2-3, with a weak D call TRBD1 (5 bases). The CDR3 contains 11 residues. The germline gives CDR1 SGHTA, CDR2 FQGNSA. The V and J ends lost 5 bases and 7 bases respectively, with 7 bases between them. Here the CDR3 DNA reads TGTGCCAGCAGCCAGGGTTATACGCAGTATTTT. Translated, it gives CASSQGYTQYF.

The rearrangement uses TRBV2 and TRBJ2-7, with 10 bases lining up with TRBD2. The germline CDR1 and CDR2 sequences are SNHLY and FYNNEI. V trimming: 5 bases; J trimming: 7 bases; junction bases outside the gene matches: 8. This CDR3 comprises 14 residues. Written as DNA, the CDR3 is TGTGCCAGCAGTCCGGGACTAGCGTCCCGGGAGCAGTACTTC. It specifies CASSPGLASREQYF.

The CDR3 protein is CASSLNRGQDYGYTF. CDR3 DNA: TGTGCCAGCAGCTTAAACAGGGGGCAGGACTATGGCTACACCTTC. The chain employs TRBV5-4 and TRBJ1-2; 9 bases map to TRBD1. This CDR3 is 15 amino acids long. Germline trimming cut 2 bases from V and 3 bases from J; bases unmatched to any gene: 5. Germline-derived CDR1 and CDR2 are SGHNT and YYREEE (reference sequence).

This clone appeared once. The CDR3 coding sequence is TGTGCCAGCAGTTTATTACTTTCGGGTGGAGGAACTGAAGCTTTCTTT. Its protein is CASSLLLSGGGTEAFF. The chain couples TRBV27 to TRBJ1-1; D remains ambiguous. This CDR3 region has 16 residues. From germline, CDR1 is MNHEY and CDR2 SMNVEV (reference sequence). The ends were cut back, 1 base at V and 5 bases at J, with 17 bases in the middle.

This chain connects TRBV7-6 to TRBJ2-7, with 9 bases lining up with TRBD1. CDR1 and CDR2 (germline): SGHVS, FNYEAQ. V was pared by 3 bases and J by 2 bases, with 2 bases of the junction left unmatched. CDR3 size: 14 residues. CDR3 nucleotide sequence: TGTGCCAGCAGCTTTGACAGGGGGGCCTACGAGCAGTACTTC. This codes for CASSFDRGAYEQYF. Drawing the rest from reference TRBV7-6 and TRBJ2-7, the complete variable domain is GAGVSQSPRYKVTKRGQDVALRCDPISGHVSLYWYRQALGQGPEFLTYFNYEAQQDKSGLPNDRFSAERPEGSISTLTIQRTEQRDSAMYRCASSFDRGAYEQYFGPGTRLTVT.

V usage is TRBV6-6 and J usage is TRBJ2-7, with 9 positions matching TRBD2. The CDR3 spans 14 residues. The trim removed 9 bases at V and 1 base at J, leaving 7 bases unmatched. Germline CDR1 is MNHNY and CDR2 is SVGAGI (reference sequence). CDR3 sequence (DNA): TGTGCCAGTCTAGCGGGGAGTCGATCCTACGAGCAGTACTTC. It translates to CASLAGSRSYEQYF.

The rearrangement joins TRBV28 to TRBJ2-3; 8 positions match TRBD1. V dropped 5 bases and J dropped 1; count of bases not matched to a gene: 8. In germline, CDR1 is MDHEN, CDR2 SYDVKM. The CDR3 length is 16 residues. The CDR3 DNA reads TGTGCCAGCAGTCCACGACAGGGGTTGCGCACAGATACGCAGTATTTT. Residues: CASSPRQGLRTDTQYF.

The chain employs TRBV5-1 and TRBJ1-2; weak D call: TRBD1 (6 bases). V was shortened by 2 bases and J by 3 bases, with 11 bases between the two germline ends. CDR1 SGHRS and CDR2 YFSETQ come from the germline V gene. The CDR3 sequence is 14 residues long. CDR3 amino acids: CASSFTGSDYGYTF. The CDR3 coding sequence is TGCGCCAGCAGCTTTACAGGGTCGGACTATGGCTACACCTTC.

The chain uses TRBV6-8 and TRBJ1-1; D uncertain. Germline CDR1 is MNHGY and CDR2 is SAAAGT. Trimming pared 5 bases from V and 4 bases from J, leaving 8 bases between. The CDR3 is 12 residues long. CDR3 DNA sequence: TGTGCCAGCAGTCAGGATCGCACTGAAGCTTTCTTT. This sequence encodes CASSQDRTEAFF.

This chain joins TRBV11-2 and TRBJ1-1, with TRBD1 matching over 7 bases. From germline, CDR1 is SGHAT and CDR2 FQNNGV. The V segment lost 2 bases and the J segment 0 bases; nucleotides outside the gene matches: 6. The CDR3 totals 16 residues. CDR3 sequence reads: CASSLIQGVLNTEAFF. In DNA, the CDR3 is TGTGCCAGCAGCTTAATCCAGGGGGTCCTGAACACTGAAGCTTTCTTT.

This chain links TRBV7-2 with TRBJ1-1; TRBD1 matches 8 bases. With 5 bases clipped from V and 2 bases from J, the junction kept 4 bases outside the gene matches. Germline V gives CDR1 SGHTA, CDR2 FQGNSA. The CDR3 sequence is 14 residues long. CDR3 protein: CASSAQGANTEAFF. The CDR3 DNA reads TGTGCCAGCAGCGCTCAGGGGGCCAACACTGAAGCTTTCTTT.

V gene TRBV7-3 combines with J gene TRBJ2-2, with TRBD1 matching over 7 bases. This CDR3 contains 16 residues. Trimming at V came to 5 bases and at J to 3 bases, leaving 9 bases not matched to a gene. Germline-derived CDR1 and CDR2 are SGHTA and FQGTGA. CDR3 in amino acids: CASSLVAGGDTGELFF. In DNA form, the CDR3 reads TGTGCCAGCAGCCTCGTGGCAGGGGGAGACACCGGGGAGCTGTTTTTT.

The chain recombines TRBV11-2 with TRBJ2-7; TRBD1 matches 12 bases. V lost 4 bases to trimming and J lost 4 bases; unmatched junction nucleotides: 5. Germline V lookup: CDR1 SGHAT, CDR2 FQNNGV. The CDR3 contains 15 residues. CDR3 protein: CASSSPGQGAYEQYF. DNA of the CDR3: TGTGCCAGCAGCTCTCCGGGACAGGGGGCGTACGAGCAGTACTTC.

This chain connects TRBV7-2 to TRBJ2-5; TRBD2 is a possible D gene (5 bases). V lost 0 bases and J lost 4, with 12 bases in between. Looked up from germline, CDR1 is SGHTA and CDR2 is FQGNSA. The CDR3 length is 15 residues. The CDR3 is CASSLALGSGETQYF. The CDR3, as DNA: TGTGCCAGCAGCTTAGCGCTAGGGAGTGGAGAGACCCAGTACTTC. The full variable domain, in which reference TRBV7-2 and TRBJ2-5 provide the parts outside the CDR3, is GAGVSQSPSNKVTEKGKDVELRCDPISGHTALYWYRQSLGQGLEFLIYFQGNSAPDKSGLPSDRFSAERTGGSVSTLTIQRTQQEDSAVYLCASSLALGSGETQYFGPGTRLLVL.